The 26 T cell receptor beta chains presented below share a single source sample, sequenced in a study of monozygotic twins with inflammatory bowel disease. TCRdb reanalyzed the 5' RACE reads, giving one entry per CDR3 protein sequence and no DNA. This sample lists approximately 400,000 distinct CDR3 sequences; its ten largest clones have roughly 2.5%. Sequencing was done on a sample of blood. The receptor set was obtained from a human donor with ulcerative colitis or Crohn's disease, or a healthy co-twin of an affected twin (not recorded which).

V gene TRBV3-1 combines with J gene TRBJ1-1. Germline CDR1 is LGHDT and CDR2 is YNNKEL (reference sequence). CDR3 length: 14 residues. The CDR3 sequence is CASSSMSANTEAFF. Looking up the rest from reference TRBV3-1 and TRBJ1-1 gives the full variable domain: DTAVSQTPKYLVTQMGNDKSIKCEQNLGHDTMYWYKQDSKKFLKIMFSYNNKELIINETVPNRFSPKSPDKAHLNLHINSLELGDSAVYFCASSSMSANTEAFFGQGTRLTVV.

The J gene is TRBJ2-1, the V gene TRBV4-3; lacking DNA, the TRBD2 call made by TCRdb goes unchecked. Germline V CDR1 and CDR2: LGHNA, YSLEER. The CDR3 loop spans 16 amino acids. The CDR3 protein is CASSPSRLASYNEQFF.

The chain couples TRBV20-1 to TRBJ2-3; TCRdb gives TRBD1 as the D gene, but with no DNA this cannot be confirmed. Germline assignment: CDR1 DFQATT and CDR2 SNEGSKA (reference sequence). The CDR3 spans 17 residues. CDR3 in amino acids: CSAPGRGGPGSTDTQYF.

This CDR3 reads CASSEADTAGGYTF. This sequence joins TRBV6-1 and TRBJ1-2. The CDR3 has 14 residues. Germline lookup yields CDR1 MNHNS and CDR2 SASEGT.

The genes are TRBV11-3 and TRBJ2-7; no DNA is available, so the TRBD1 call from TCRdb remains unchecked. Per the germline V gene, CDR1 is SGHNT and CDR2 is YENEEA. The CDR3 is made up of 13 amino acids. CDR3 residues: CASSFSQGDEQYF. The whole variable domain, remainder taken from reference TRBV11-3 and TRBJ2-7, is EAGVVQSPRYKIIEKKQPVAFWCNPISGHNTLYWYLQNLGQGPELLIRYENEEAVDDSQLPKDRFSAERLKGVDSTLKIQPAELGDSAVYLCASSFSQGDEQYFGPGTRLTVT.

The chain combines TRBV7-2 with TRBJ2-6; TCRdb indicates TRBD1, and absent DNA this call remains unverified. CDR1 SGHTA and CDR2 FQGNSA come from the germline V gene. This CDR3 is 15 amino acids long. This CDR3 reads CASSLVGAGANVLTF. Full variable domain (outside the CDR3, taken from reference TRBV7-2 and TRBJ2-6): GAGVSQSPSNKVTEKGKDVELRCDPISGHTALYWYRQSLGQGLEFLIYFQGNSAPDKSGLPSDRFSAERTGGSVSTLTIQRTQQEDSAVYLCASSLVGAGANVLTFGAGSRLTVL.

The J gene is TRBJ2-5, the V gene TRBV9; TCRdb designates TRBD1, a call that cannot be tested without DNA. CDR3 length: 16 residues. Germline V gene sequence: CDR1 SGDLS, CDR2 YYNGEE. The CDR3 loop reads CASSVGDRGYQETQYF.

V gene TRBV2 combines with J gene TRBJ2-5; no DNA is available, so the TRBD2 call from TCRdb remains unchecked. The CDR3 covers 15 residues. Germline CDR1 is SNHLY and CDR2 is FYNNEI. CDR3 residues: CASSAIAGGKETQYF.

CDR3 protein: CASSRTGYNSPLHF. The genes are TRBV5-1 and TRBJ1-6; with no DNA, the TCRdb D assignment of TRBD1 cannot be verified. The CDR3 has 14 residues. CDR1 is SGHRS and CDR2 is YFSETQ in the germline V gene.

The CDR3 protein is CASRAGTGTYEQYF. The chain uses TRBV12-3 or TRBV12-4 and TRBJ2-7; TCRdb proposes TRBD1, but this gene call is untestable without DNA. The CDR3 sequence is 14 residues long.

This chain connects TRBV9 to TRBJ2-2. CDR1 is SGDLS, CDR2 YYNGEE, per germline. This CDR3 spans 15 amino acids. The CDR3 sequence is CASSASGLGTGELFF.

V is TRBV5-1 and J is TRBJ2-5. The germline CDR1 and CDR2 sequences are SGHRS and YFSETQ. The CDR3 is 14 residues long. The CDR3 loop reads CASTLDRPQETQYF.

This sequence joins TRBV12-3 or TRBV12-4 and TRBJ2-1; without DNA, the TCRdb call of TRBD1 cannot be checked. This CDR3 has 15 amino acids. This CDR3 reads CASSLGRGTYFPQFF.

The chain carries TRBV6-2 or TRBV6-3 and TRBJ2-3. This CDR3 contains 11 residues. Germline V gene lookup returns CDR1 MNHEY and CDR2 SVGEGT. The CDR3: CASSQQNTQYF.

The V and J genes are TRBV19 and TRBJ1-1; TCRdb reports TRBD1, a call that lacks DNA to check it against. The CDR3 is 14 amino acids. From germline, CDR1 is LNHDA and CDR2 SQIVND (reference sequence). The CDR3 loop is CASSTDRARTEAFF.

This chain joins TRBV6-1 and TRBJ2-1; TCRdb designates TRBD2, a call that cannot be tested without DNA. Germline V gene lookup returns CDR1 MNHNS and CDR2 SASEGT. The CDR3 is made up of 15 amino acids. The CDR3 loop reads CASSPLAGEFNEQFF.

The chain carries TRBV5-4 and TRBJ2-7; with no DNA, the TCRdb D assignment of TRBD2 cannot be verified. The CDR3 contains 15 residues. The germline CDR1 and CDR2 sequences are SGHNT and YYREEE (reference sequence). The CDR3 is CATGLAGVSSYEQYF.

This chain links TRBV5-1 with TRBJ1-5; TCRdb designates TRBD1, a call that cannot be tested without DNA. Germline CDR1 and CDR2: SGHRS and YFSETQ. This CDR3 is 15 amino acids long. CDR3 amino acids: CASSFGVGGNQPQHF.

The gene calls are TRBV29-1 and TRBJ2-1. Germline CDR1 and CDR2: SQVTM and ANQGSEA. The CDR3 has 11 residues. The CDR3 is CSVVENYEQFF.

This chain uses TRBV12-3 or TRBV12-4 with TRBJ1-2. CDR3 length: 13 amino acids. The CDR3 sequence: CASSFSGIYGYTF.

V is TRBV4-2 and J is TRBJ1-3; TCRdb names TRBD1, which stays unverified in the absence of DNA. Germline V gene sequence: CDR1 LGHNA, CDR2 YNFKEQ. The length of the CDR3 is 15 residues. CDR3 protein: CASSQPGTAGNTIYF.

The rearrangement uses TRBV28 and TRBJ1-2; as DNA is missing, the TRBD1 call by TCRdb cannot be tested. Germline loops: CDR1 MDHEN, CDR2 SYDVKM. The CDR3 is 15 residues long. CDR3: CASSPPGRDYYGYTF.

The rearrangement joins TRBV4-2 to TRBJ2-2; TCRdb names TRBD1, which stays unverified in the absence of DNA. This CDR3 is built from 16 residues. From germline, CDR1 is LGHNA and CDR2 YNFKEQ. CDR3 protein: CASSQGRQTIDGELFF.

The gene calls are TRBV6-6 and TRBJ2-1; without DNA, the TCRdb call of TRBD1 cannot be checked. The germline gives CDR1 MNHNY, CDR2 SVGAGI (reference sequence). The CDR3 has 13 amino acids. CDR3 loop: CASSYSAPHEQFF.

This chain uses TRBV25-1 with TRBJ2-2; with no DNA, the TCRdb D assignment of TRBD2 cannot be verified. Germline assignment: CDR1 MGHDK and CDR2 SYGVNS. CDR3 length: 20 amino acids. Here the CDR3 reads CASSEFHGTSGGSNTGELFF.

This rearrangement joins TRBV30 to TRBJ1-2; TCRdb's assignment of TRBD1 cannot be checked, as there is no DNA. Germline values: CDR1 GTSNPN, CDR2 SVGIG (reference sequence). This CDR3 has 13 residues. The CDR3 sequence: CACPWRQGGGYTF.